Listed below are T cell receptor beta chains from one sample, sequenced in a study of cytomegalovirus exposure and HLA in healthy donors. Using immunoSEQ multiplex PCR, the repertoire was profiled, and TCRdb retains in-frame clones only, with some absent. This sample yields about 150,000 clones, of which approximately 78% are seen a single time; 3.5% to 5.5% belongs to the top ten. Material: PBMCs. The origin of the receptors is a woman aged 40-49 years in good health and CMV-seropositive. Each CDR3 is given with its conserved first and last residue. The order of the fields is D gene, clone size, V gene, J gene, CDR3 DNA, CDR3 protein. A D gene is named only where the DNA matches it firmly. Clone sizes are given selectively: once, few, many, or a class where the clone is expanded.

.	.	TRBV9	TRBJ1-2	TGTGCCAGCAGCGGACTAAGTGGCTACACCTTC	CASSGLSGYTF
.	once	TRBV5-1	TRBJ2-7	TGCGCCAGCAGCCTTAACCGGGACTACGAGCAGTACTTC	CASSLNRDYEQYF
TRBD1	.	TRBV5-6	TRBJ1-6	TGTGCCAGCAGCGCAAAGACCGGGACAGGGGGCAGGGCCCTCCACTTT	CASSAKTGTGGRALHF
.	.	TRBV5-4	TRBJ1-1	TGTGCCAGCAGCTTGCAAGGGGAAACTGAAGCTTTCTTT	CASSLQGETEAFF
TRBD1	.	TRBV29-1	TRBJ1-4	TGCAGCGTTGGTTGGACAGGGGTCGGAAAACTGTTTTTT	CSVGWTGVGKLFF
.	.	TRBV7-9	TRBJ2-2	TGTGCCAGCAGCTTAGGGACACCTTCGCCCGGGGAGCTGTTTTTT	CASSLGTPSPGELFF
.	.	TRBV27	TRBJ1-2	TGTGCCAGCAGTTTCTTCCCCCACAGGGACTATGGCTACACCTTC	CASSFFPHRDYGYTF
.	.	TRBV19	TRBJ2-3	TGTGCCAGTAGTATCCTGGGAGCGGGTAGCACAGATACGCAGTATTTT	CASSILGAGSTDTQYF
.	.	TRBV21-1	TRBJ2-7	TGTGCCAGCAGCAACGAGGACAGGGAGTTCTACGAGCAGTACTTC	CASSNEDREFYEQYF
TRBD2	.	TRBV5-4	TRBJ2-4	TGTGCCAGCAGCTTGGGAGTGGGGACTAGTTACGACTTC	CASSLGVGTSYDF
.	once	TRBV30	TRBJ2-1	TGTGCCTGCCTCAGGCGAGTGGACAATGAGCAGTTCTTC	CACLRRVDNEQFF
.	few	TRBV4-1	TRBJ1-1	TGCGCCAGCAGCCAAGATTGGGGAGAGCTAGGGGCTTTCTTT	CASSQDWGELGAFF
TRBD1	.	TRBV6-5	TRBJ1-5	TGTGCCAGCAGTTCAACCTCAACAGGGGGCCGGCAGCCCCAGCATTTT	CASSSTSTGGRQPQHF
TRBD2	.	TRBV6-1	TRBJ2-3	TGTGCCAGCAGTGTAGCTAGCGGGAGCAGCACAGATACGCAGTATTTT	CASSVASGSSTDTQYF
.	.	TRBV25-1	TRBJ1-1	TGTGCCAGCAGCTTACCCAGGCTAAGTAACACTGAAGTTTTCTTT	CASSLPRLSNTEVFF
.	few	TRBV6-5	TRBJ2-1	TGTGCCAGCAGAAGGAACAGGGTACATGAGCAGTTCTTC	CASRRNRVHEQFF